This TCR beta chain was profiled in a study of Ad26.COV2.S vaccination and SARS-CoV-2 variants. Across the study: Of the COV1001 trial arms, the Ad26.COV2.S arm included the donor. By the intramuscular route, Ad26.COV2.S was given once, or twice 56 days apart. Notes on the study in general: In vaccinated individuals, spike-specific CD8+ and CD4+ T cell responses reportedly displayed substantial breadth.

Treatment denoted: 15 to 20 received Ad26.COV2.S at low or high dose, single or two shots; roughly five received placebo; per-sample allocation not given. Following the first vaccine or placebo injection, samples were taken on day 63. Its platform was an Ad26 vector, and its expressed antigen was Wuhan-strain SARS-CoV-2 spike. For this clone: Its matching antigen is unknown.

Germline V gene data show CDR1 as MNHEY and CDR2 as SVGAGI. Trimming took 6 bases from V and 6 from J, leaving 15 bases between them. There are 14 residues in the CDR3. Assay used: immunoSEQ multiplex PCR; TCRdb lists only in-frame clones, some missing. Of a few hundred thousand clones detected, 90% appear once; the ten largest clones hold roughly an eighth. The specimen was peripheral blood, collected in a trial of Ad26.COV2.S vaccine versus placebo. This receptor was identified in a person between 18 and 65 years old who received the Ad26.COV2.S COVID-19 vaccine or a placebo. The V and J genes are TRBV6-5 and TRBJ2-1, with unresolved D. CDR3: CASSPPIPPNEQFF. The CDR3 coding sequence is TGTGCCAGCAGCCCACCAATCCCCCCCAATGAGCAGTTCTTC.